This T cell receptor (beta chain) emerged from a study of blood T cell repertoires in COVID-19. Across the study: Both acute and convalescent COVID-19 samples were obtained from the United States, Italy and Spain.

This clone came up once. The study recruited people aged 18 to 89 years across about two dozen US areas. Under the authors' procedure: Scientists estimated how many nucleated cells there were by amplifying reference gene primers. The repertoire was sequenced with immunoSEQ multiplex PCR; TCRdb's copy has only in-frame clones and lacks some. V and J calls and clone size come straight from that table; D and trimming were deduced from the DNA. Seen here are 150,000 to 200,000 clones, 80% to 85% observed once, and the top ten hold around 5%. The germline V and J ends were trimmed by 5 bases and 2 bases, with 13 bases remaining between them. The CDR3 spans 14 residues. Germline V gives CDR1 SGHDT, CDR2 YYEEEE.

V usage is TRBV5-6 and J usage is TRBJ1-1; possible D gene TRBD1, 5 bases. The specimen was PBMCs or T cells enriched from blood (not recorded which). The source is a man in his 70s who had been exposed to COVID-19. This chain's CDR3 is CASSPPGTNTEAFF. CDR3 DNA: TGTGCCAGCAGTCCCCCCGGGACTAACACTGAAGCTTTCTTT.